The 7 T cell receptor beta chains below were found in one sample sequenced in a study of T cell responses to AZD1222 COVID-19 vaccine. TCRdb's copy holds only in-frame clones and misses some; the assay was immunoSEQ multiplex PCR. The sample records under 200,000 clones, 85% to 90% being singletons. The sample consisted of peripheral blood, taken on day 0 of AZD1222 vaccination. The receptors come from an adult in good health.

This clone has only one observation. DNA of the CDR3: TGTGCCAGCCTCTTGTCGGGACAGGGGAATACACCCCTCCACTTT. This gives the protein CASLLSGQGNTPLHF. The gene calls are TRBV6-5 and TRBJ1-6; TRBD1 agrees at 10 bases. The CDR3 has 15 amino acids. In germline, CDR1 is MNHEY, CDR2 SVGAGI. The junction had 12 bases not matched to a gene; V was cut back by 8 bases and J by 11 bases.

This clone was recorded at least ten times. DNA for the CDR3: TGCAGCGTGAAAACCCGGGGGGAGAGCTCCTACAATGAGCAGTTCTTC. Translation: CSVKTRGESSYNEQFF. This chain joins TRBV29-1 and TRBJ2-1; TRBD2 aligns across 7 bases. CDR1 is SQVTM and CDR2 is ANQGSEA in the germline V gene. With 6 bases clipped from V and 0 bases from J, the junction kept 11 bases outside the gene matches. This CDR3 has 16 residues.

The V gene is TRBV19, the J gene TRBJ1-5, with no clear D. The germline V gene encodes CDR1 LNHDA and CDR2 SQIVND (reference sequence). The CDR3 consists of 12 residues. Trimming removed 8 bases from V and 1 base from J, with 6 bases in between. The CDR3 coding sequence is TGTGCCAGTCGAAAAAGCAATCAGCCCCAGCATTTT. This encodes CASRKSNQPQHF.

V usage is TRBV3-1 (or the pseudogene TRBV3-2) and J usage is TRBJ2-1; TRBD2 agrees at 14 bases. The V gene end was trimmed by 7 bases and the J gene end by 8 bases; junction bases not matched to a gene: 4. CDR3 size: 14 residues. Germline CDR1 LGHDT, CDR2 YNNKEL (reference sequence). The CDR3 here is CASKTSGGADEQFF. The CDR3 DNA sequence: TGTGCCAGCAAGACTAGCGGGGGGGCAGATGAGCAGTTCTTC.

The chain joins TRBV6-5 to TRBJ1-1; no firm D call. This CDR3 contains 13 residues. V lost 5 bases, J lost 1 base, and 8 bases lay in between. Germline CDR1 and CDR2: MNHEY and SVGAGI. The DNA for the CDR3 is TGTGCCAGCAGTCTGACGGGGAACACTGAAGCTTTCTTT. Translated, it gives CASSLTGNTEAFF.

J is TRBJ2-7 and V is TRBV15; 8 bases line up with TRBD1. Trimming took 3 bases from V and 6 from J; bases not matched to a gene: 10. CDR1 is LNHNV, CDR2 YYDKDF, per germline (reference sequence). CDR3 size: 15 residues. The CDR3 here is CATSSVGQGTGEQYF. The CDR3 DNA sequence: TGTGCCACCAGCAGTGTTGGACAGGGAACGGGCGAGCAGTACTTC.

The chain employs TRBV5-6 and TRBJ2-2; 8 positions match TRBD2. The V gene end was trimmed by 4 bases and the J gene end by 5 bases; junction bases not matched to a gene: 1. The CDR3 length is 13 residues. Germline V lookup: CDR1 SGHDT, CDR2 YYEEEE. The CDR3 nucleotides read TGTGCCAGCAGCCGGGAGGGGACCGGGGAGCTGTTTTTT. Translation gives CASSREGTGELFF.